A single sample gave rise to the 8 T cell receptor beta chains below, sequenced in a study of vaccination effects on CD4 cells after COVID-19. Which antigens these TCRs recognize remains unknown. After more than 9 days in culture, the CD4+ T cells were isolated. Using immunoSEQ multiplex PCR, the repertoire was profiled, and TCRdb retains in-frame clones only, with some absent. The sample lists about 58,000 clones; 70% to 80% were seen once. The source was CD4+ T cells from PBMCs cultured without peptide, collected before COVID-19 vaccination. These TCRs come from a human donor who received a COVID-19 vaccine.

J is TRBJ2-3 and V is TRBV5-1, with 7 nucleotides matching TRBD2. Germline V gene sequence: CDR1 SGHRS, CDR2 YFSETQ. The CDR3 contains 13 residues. The V gene end was trimmed by 4 bases and the J gene end by 5 bases; junction bases not matched to a gene: 4. DNA of the CDR3: TGCGCCAGCAGCGGAGGGGAGGGAGATACGCAGTATTTT. Translation gives CASSGGEGDTQYF.

This clone has only one observation. The chain couples TRBV6-1 to TRBJ2-2; 9 nucleotides line up with TRBD2. This CDR3 is built from 16 residues. Per germline, CDR1 MNHNS and CDR2 SASEGT. J gave up 5 bases and V 4 bases, and 8 bases lay outside the gene matches. CDR3 protein: CASSGYSGGGTGELFF. DNA for the CDR3: TGTGCCAGCAGTGGTTATAGCGGGGGCGGAACCGGGGAGCTGTTTTTT.

This clone showed up just a few times. V gene TRBV2 combines with J gene TRBJ1-1; 10 bases agree with TRBD1. Germline CDR1 reads SNHLY; CDR2 reads FYNNEI. The trim removed 6 bases at V and 4 bases at J, leaving 2 bases unmatched. CDR3 length equals 13 residues. The CDR3 is CASRDRGGTEAFF. The CDR3 coding sequence is TGTGCCAGCAGGGACAGGGGGGGCACTGAAGCTTTCTTT.

The chain combines TRBV27 with TRBJ2-5; TRBD2 might be the D (6 bases). CDR1 and CDR2 (germline): MNHEY, SMNVEV (reference sequence). This CDR3 has 14 amino acids. The ends were cut back, 1 base at V and 5 bases at J, with 11 bases in the middle. The DNA for the CDR3 is TGTGCCAGCAGTTTATTTGGGGGGAAGGAGACCCAGTACTTC. As protein: CASSLFGGKETQYF.

The rearrangement uses TRBV19 and TRBJ1-4; maybe TRBD1 (6 bases). The CDR3 extends over 16 amino acids. V shed 6 bases and J shed 1 base, with 15 bases lying between them. The germline gives CDR1 LNHDA, CDR2 SQIVND (reference sequence). The CDR3 nucleotides are TGTGCCAGTAGCAACCGAGGGGGTAAAACTAATGAAAAACTGTTTTTT. This codes for CASSNRGGKTNEKLFF. Together with reference TRBV19 and TRBJ1-4, the CDR3 gives the full variable domain: DGGITQSPKYLFRKEGQNVTLSCEQNLNHDAMYWYRQDPGQGLRLIYYSQIVNDFQKGDIAEGYSVSREKKESFPLTVTSAQKNPTAFYLCASSNRGGKTNEKLFFGSGTQLSVL.

The rearrangement uses TRBV6-5 and TRBJ2-3; 9 nucleotides align to TRBD2. The V and J ends lost 2 bases and 1 base, in that order; junction bases with no gene match: 1. The CDR3 has 15 residues. Germline V lookup: CDR1 MNHEY, CDR2 SVGAGI. The CDR3 loop reads CASSYERGGTDTQYF. The DNA of the CDR3 is TGTGCCAGCAGTTACGAGCGGGGGGGCACAGATACGCAGTATTTT.

The rearrangement uses TRBV4-1 and TRBJ2-5; D not certain. This CDR3 contains 14 residues. Trimming took off 4 bases at V and 6 bases at J, with 15 bases between the two ends. Germline-derived CDR1 and CDR2 are MGHRA and YSYEKL. CDR3 coding DNA: TGCGCCAGCAGCCCTGGTAGGCAGTACAAGACCCAGTACTTC. Translated, it gives CASSPGRQYKTQYF.

The chain uses TRBV7-9 and TRBJ1-1, with D uncertain. This CDR3 spans 13 amino acids. Looked up from germline, CDR1 is SEHNR and CDR2 is FQNEAQ (reference sequence). V was trimmed by 2 bases and J by 3 bases, leaving 7 bases between them. CDR3 residues: CASSLRKDTEAFF. In DNA form, the CDR3 reads TGTGCCAGCAGCTTACGGAAGGACACTGAAGCTTTCTTT.